Each of the 23 T cell receptor beta chains below was sequenced from the same sample in a study of vaccination and CD4 T cells after COVID-19. No cognate antigen is known for these TCRs. Regarding treatment: approximately 11-day PBMC culture with coronavirus spike peptide pools or control peptides (ViraFEST assay). The Oncomine TCR Beta short-read assay was applied to DNA of cultured CD4+ T cells. TCRdb re-derived calls from the PCR reads in MiXCR, one entry per CDR3 protein. The sample shows around 18,000 distinct CDR3 sequences, 30% to 45% of them seen only once. The specimen was CD4+ T cells from blood, cultured in vitro. These receptors were collected from a human donor who had recovered from COVID-19.

The table lists this clonotype with a few counts. J is TRBJ1-5 and V is TRBV20-1, with D unclear. CDR1 and CDR2 (germline): DFQATT, SNEGSKA (reference sequence). V shed 0 bases and J shed 4 bases, with 7 bases lying between them. The CDR3 is 13 residues long. The CDR3 DNA reads as TGCAGTGCTAGAGATCTTAGAAATCAGCCCCAGCATTTT. Protein product: CSARDLRNQPQHF.

The table lists this clonotype with a few counts. The chain links TRBV20-1 to TRBJ2-5; 8 nucleotides line up with TRBD2. CDR3 size: 16 residues. In germline, CDR1 is DFQATT, CDR2 SNEGSKA (reference sequence). Trimming at V came to 0 bases and at J to 3 bases, leaving 9 bases not matched to a gene. The CDR3 coding sequence is TGCAGTGCTAGAGAGATGACGGGAGGGCGGAAAGAGACCCAGTACTTC. It codes for CSAREMTGGRKETQYF.

This clonotype was picked up a small number of times. The genes are TRBV20-1 and TRBJ2-3, with D possibly TRBD2 on 5 matching bases. Germline V gene data show CDR1 as DFQATT and CDR2 as SNEGSKA (reference sequence). With 2 bases removed from V and 0 bases from J, the gap between germline ends came to 6 bases. This CDR3 region has 13 residues. CDR3: CSARTGSTDTQYF. The CDR3 coding sequence is TGCAGTGCTAGAACGGGAAGCACAGATACGCAGTATTTT.

The sample holds a few counts of this clonotype. V and J are TRBV20-1 and TRBJ2-5; perhaps TRBD2 as D (6 bases). The germline gives CDR1 DFQATT, CDR2 SNEGSKA (reference sequence). The CDR3 has 16 amino acids. The V and J ends lost 2 bases and 2 bases respectively, with 18 bases between them. The CDR3 DNA is TGCAGTGCTAGAACTCCTCTCGGGACTCTTCAAGAGACCCAGTACTTC. Translated: CSARTPLGTLQETQYF.

J is TRBJ1-5 and V is TRBV2; the D is unclear. V was pared by 4 bases and J by 11 bases, with 15 bases between. The CDR3 sequence is 13 residues long. Germline loops: CDR1 SNHLY, CDR2 FYNNEI. This chain's CDR3 is CASSVRPIGSQHF. The CDR3 DNA is TGTGCCAGCAGTGTCCGTCCCATTGGGTCCCAGCATTTT.

This chain uses TRBV20-1 with TRBJ2-7; possibly TRBD1 or TRBD2 for D (5 bases each). CDR1 and CDR2 (germline): DFQATT, SNEGSKA (reference sequence). V dropped 3 bases and J dropped 1 base, with 13 bases sitting between them. This CDR3 is built from 14 residues. This chain's CDR3 is CSASPGPLSYEQYF. CDR3 DNA sequence: TGCAGTGCTAGCCCGGGGCCTCTTTCCTACGAGCAGTACTTC.

The rearrangement links TRBV18 to TRBJ2-3; D possibly matches TRBD1 or TRBD2 (5 bases each). Germline CDR1 is KGHSH and CDR2 is LQKENI. Trimming left V 3 bases short and J 5 bases short, with 18 bases between. This CDR3 spans 16 amino acids. CDR3 sequence reads: CASSPMGTIRGDTQYF. CDR3 sequence (DNA): TGTGCCAGCTCACCTATGGGGACGATACGGGGAGATACGCAGTATTTT.

The chain couples TRBV2 to TRBJ1-2; TRBD1 is a possible D gene (6 bases). Germline V CDR1 and CDR2: SNHLY, FYNNEI. The CDR3 length is 13 residues. V shed 9 bases and J shed 5 bases, with 16 bases lying between them. The CDR3 region has the DNA TGTGCCAGTAACAGGGATGGGGGTTATGGCTACACCTTC. It codes for CASNRDGGYGYTF. Filled out from reference TRBV2 and TRBJ1-2, the complete variable domain reads EPEVTQTPSHQVTQMGQEVILRCVPISNHLYFYWYRQILGQKVEFLVSFYNNEISEKSEIFDDQFSVERPDGSNFTLKIRSTKLEDSAMYFCASNRDGGYGYTFGSGTRLTVV.

This clonotype has only a few counts. The chain recombines TRBV18 with TRBJ1-3; D unclear. The V gene's germline CDR1 is KGHSH and CDR2 LQKENI. This CDR3 comprises 15 residues. V lost 1 base and J lost 3, with 10 bases in between. The CDR3 loop reads CASSPLTRVGNTIYF. CDR3 nucleotides: TGTGCCAGCTCACCACTCACGCGGGTTGGAAACACCATATATTTT.

This clonotype has only a few counts. V is TRBV12-3 or TRBV12-4 and J is TRBJ1-1, with unresolved D. The CDR3 runs to 13 residues. Trimming took off 3 bases at V and 1 base at J, with 6 bases between the two ends. The CDR3 protein is CASSFTGNTEAFF. The CDR3 bases are TGTGCCAGCAGTTTTACCGGGAACACTGAAGCTTTCTTT.

This rearrangement joins TRBV9 to TRBJ2-5; D uncertain. This CDR3 is 14 amino acids long. Trimming removed 0 bases from V and 5 bases from J, with 11 bases in between. In germline, CDR1 is SGDLS, CDR2 YYNGEE. CDR3 coding DNA: TGTGCCAGCAGCGTAGCTGGCAAGCCCGAGACCCAGTACTTC. Protein sequence: CASSVAGKPETQYF.

The gene calls are TRBV20-1 and TRBJ2-3; D is unresolved. The CDR3 sequence is 14 residues long. The germline V and J ends were trimmed by 1 base and 2 bases, with 10 bases remaining between them. Per the germline V gene, CDR1 is DFQATT and CDR2 is SNEGSKA (reference sequence). CDR3 bases: TGCAGTGCTAGAGCTATGTTTTCCACAGATACGCAGTATTTT. Translation: CSARAMFSTDTQYF.

This sequence joins TRBV6-1 and TRBJ2-6, with D unclear. The germline V gene encodes CDR1 MNHNS and CDR2 SASEGT. Trimming took off 6 bases at V and 6 bases at J, with 9 bases between the two ends. The CDR3 is 13 amino acids. Written as DNA, the CDR3 is TGTGCCAGCAGCCCCCGCGAGGCCAACGTCCTGACTTTC. This translates into CASSPREANVLTF.

The chain links TRBV29-1 to TRBJ2-5; the D gene could be TRBD1 or TRBD2 (5 bases each). V was pared by 6 bases and J by 4 bases, with 15 bases between. Germline CDR1 is SQVTM and CDR2 is ANQGSEA. The CDR3 has 13 amino acids. The CDR3 bases are TGCAGCGTCCGACGGGACGGGATAGAGACCCAGTACTTC. Its translation is CSVRRDGIETQYF.

This chain connects TRBV5-1 to TRBJ2-5; D is unclear. V was clipped by 0 bases and J by 4 bases, with 28 bases between them. The length of the CDR3 is 20 residues. Germline-derived CDR1 and CDR2 are SGHRS and YFSETQ. CDR3 sequence (DNA): TGCGCCAGCAGCTTGGCCCAGGACGGAGCATTACACAGACGGAGAGAGACCCAGTACTTC. Translated: CASSLAQDGALHRRRETQYF. Drawing the rest from reference TRBV5-1 and TRBJ2-5, the complete variable domain is KAGVTQTPRYLIKTRGQQVTLSCSPISGHRSVSWYQQTPGQGLQFLFEYFSETQRNKGNFPGRFSGRQFSNSRSEMNVSTLELGDSALYLCASSLAQDGALHRRRETQYFGPGTRLLVL.

This clonotype has a handful of counts. The gene calls are TRBV7-2 and TRBJ2-1, with D uncertain. V dropped 5 bases and J dropped 8 bases, with 10 bases sitting between them. The V gene's germline CDR1 is SGHTA and CDR2 FQGNSA. This CDR3 contains 12 residues. CDR3: CASSPDWDEQFF. CDR3 in DNA: TGTGCCAGCAGCCCCGACTGGGATGAGCAGTTCTTC. Full variable domain (outside the CDR3, taken from reference TRBV7-2 and TRBJ2-1): GAGVSQSPSNKVTEKGKDVELRCDPISGHTALYWYRQSLGQGLEFLIYFQGNSAPDKSGLPSDRFSAERTGGSVSTLTIQRTQQEDSAVYLCASSPDWDEQFFGPGTRLTVL.

The chain is built from TRBV2 and TRBJ1-6; no clear D gene. CDR3 size: 14 residues. Germline lookup yields CDR1 SNHLY and CDR2 FYNNEI. Trimming took off 6 bases at V and 6 bases at J, with 12 bases between the two ends. The CDR3 region has the DNA TGTGCCAGCAGAGCGTCCGGGCCTAATTCACCCCTCCACTTT. Protein product: CASRASGPNSPLHF.

The CDR3 region has the DNA TGTGCCAGCAGCTTTCGGAGCGGGGAGCAGTTCTTC. Amino acids: CASSFRSGEQFF. J is TRBJ2-1 and V is TRBV4-2; possible D gene TRBD2, 6 bases. From germline, CDR1 is LGHNA and CDR2 YNFKEQ. The CDR3 is 12 residues long. V gave up 5 bases and J gave up 10 bases, with 12 bases separating them.

This chain links TRBV2 with TRBJ2-5; D not certain. The CDR3 consists of 11 residues. V was cut by 7 bases and J by 3 bases, with 6 bases left in between. CDR1 SNHLY and CDR2 FYNNEI come from the germline V gene. As DNA, the CDR3 is TGTGCCAGCACCGAGGAAGAGACCCAGTACTTC. This sequence encodes CASTEEETQYF. Full variable domain (outside the CDR3, taken from reference TRBV2 and TRBJ2-5): EPEVTQTPSHQVTQMGQEVILRCVPISNHLYFYWYRQILGQKVEFLVSFYNNEISEKSEIFDDQFSVERPDGSNFTLKIRSTKLEDSAMYFCASTEEETQYFGPGTRLLVL.

The V and J genes are TRBV20-1 and TRBJ2-1; 12 bases align to TRBD1. With 3 bases clipped from V and 3 bases from J, the junction kept 12 bases outside the gene matches. CDR1 is DFQATT, CDR2 SNEGSKA, per germline (reference sequence). This CDR3 contains 18 residues. The CDR3: CSARGGTGGQQFYNEQFF. The CDR3 region has the DNA TGCAGTGCTAGGGGGGGGACAGGGGGCCAGCAATTCTACAATGAGCAGTTCTTC.

The chain carries TRBV30 and TRBJ2-5, with D possibly being TRBD1 (8 bases). Per the germline V gene, CDR1 is GTSNPN and CDR2 is SVGIG (reference sequence). The CDR3 loop spans 15 amino acids. V lost 2 bases to trimming and J lost 2 bases, with 15 bases between them. DNA for the CDR3: TGTGCCTGGAGTACCGGACAGGGAGGGCAAGAGACCCAGTACTTC. It is translated as CAWSTGQGGQETQYF.

The CDR3 spells CASSYVAGGRTQYF. CDR3 DNA: TGTGCCAGCAGTTACGTAGCGGGAGGGCGGACGCAGTATTTT. V and J are TRBV6-2 or TRBV6-3 and TRBJ2-3; TRBD2 matches at 11 bases. From germline, CDR1 is MNHEY and CDR2 SVGEGT. The CDR3 is made up of 14 amino acids. Germline trimming cut 2 bases from V and 9 bases from J; bases unmatched to any gene: 4.

In this sample, this clonotype turned up a few times. J is TRBJ1-2 and V is TRBV7-8; 10 bases align to TRBD1. Trimming took 5 bases from V and 6 from J; bases not matched to a gene: 6. Germline V gene lookup returns CDR1 SGHVS and CDR2 FQNEAQ. The CDR3 extends over 14 amino acids. The CDR3 loop reads CASSHRDRGDGYTF. The DNA of the CDR3 is TGTGCCAGCAGCCACCGGGACAGGGGCGATGGCTACACCTTC.